Listed below are T cell receptor beta chains from one sample, sequenced in a study of post-analysis software for immune sequencing data. One entry per CDR3 protein results from TCRdb running MiXCR on the PCR reads. This table holds more than 450,000 distinct CDR3 sequences, approximately 34% found once. The sequencing sample was made of blood. Receptors were obtained from a girl between 2 and 17 years old with multiple sclerosis. CDR3s include the opening cysteine and the closing phenylalanine or tryptophan. A D gene is named only where the DNA matches it firmly. Only part of the rows carry a size: once, few, many, or a class if the clone is expanded.

V: TRBV20-1
size: NA
D: NA
J: TRBJ2-1
CDR3: CSALSGRSYNEQFF
DNA: TGCAGTGCTTTAAGCGGACGGAGCTACAATGAGCAGTTCTTC

V: TRBV12-3/TRBV12-4
size: NA
D: NA
J: TRBJ1-1
CDR3: CASSFDGSFNTEAFF
DNA: TGTGCCAGCAGTTTTGACGGTTCCTTTAACACTGAAGCTTTCTTT

V: TRBV6-1
size: NA
D: TRBD1
J: TRBJ1-2
CDR3: CASSRGQGPLLSGGYTF
DNA: TGTGCCAGCAGTAGGGGACAGGGGCCATTGCTATCGGGCGGCTACACCTTC

V: TRBV12-3/TRBV12-4
size: NA
D: NA
J: TRBJ2-3
CDR3: CASSLLPDMQYF
DNA: TGTGCCAGCAGTCTGCTCCCAGATATGCAGTATTTT

V: TRBV20-1
size: NA
D: TRBD2
J: TRBJ2-5
CDR3: CSATSGLAGGPKQYF
DNA: TGCAGTGCTACCTCTGGACTAGCGGGGGGACCGAAGCAGTACTTC

V: TRBV4-1
size: few
D: NA
J: TRBJ1-2
CDR3: CASSHRTVNYGYTF
DNA: TGCGCCAGCAGCCACCGGACAGTAAACTATGGCTACACCTTC

V: TRBV3-1
size: few
D: TRBD2
J: TRBJ2-3
CDR3: CASSQTTSGGDTDTQYF
DNA: TGTGCCAGCAGCCAAACAACTAGCGGGGGAGACACAGATACGCAGTATTTT

V: TRBV12-3/TRBV12-4
size: NA
D: NA
J: TRBJ1-1
CDR3: CASSPVWNTEAFF
DNA: TGTGCCAGCAGTCCCGTTTGGAACACTGAAGCTTTCTTT

V: TRBV4-1
size: NA
D: NA
J: TRBJ1-1
CDR3: CASSQPGEGEAFF
DNA: TGCGCCAGCAGCCAACCGGGAGAAGGTGAAGCTTTCTTT

V: TRBV7-9
size: NA
D: NA
J: TRBJ2-7
CDR3: CASSLDSLASYEQYF
DNA: TGTGCCAGCAGCTTAGATTCTCTAGCGTCCTACGAGCAGTACTTC

V: TRBV10-3
size: NA
D: TRBD1
J: TRBJ1-1
CDR3: CAISGSQGATEAFF
DNA: TGTGCCATCAGTGGGTCCCAGGGGGCCACTGAAGCTTTCTTT

V: TRBV10-2
size: few
D: TRBD1
J: TRBJ1-2
CDR3: CASSDQGDYGYTF
DNA: TGCGCCAGCAGTGACCAGGGGGACTATGGCTACACCTTC

V: TRBV20-1
size: NA
D: TRBD1
J: TRBJ2-7
CDR3: CSARDSSGGQDTGYEQYF
DNA: TGCAGTGCTAGAGATTCGAGCGGCGGACAGGATACCGGCTACGAGCAGTACTTC

V: TRBV3-1
size: NA
D: NA
J: TRBJ2-5
CDR3: CASSPDSVGTQYF
DNA: TGTGCCAGCAGCCCCGACTCGGTTGGGACCCAGTACTTC

V: TRBV20-1
size: few
D: TRBD1
J: TRBJ2-7
CDR3: CSASPRQGGYEQYF
DNA: TGCAGTGCCAGTCCAAGACAGGGGGGCTACGAGCAGTACTTC

V: TRBV10-3
size: many
D: NA
J: TRBJ2-7
CDR3: CAISESKDRTYEQYF
DNA: TGTGCCATCAGTGAGTCAAAAGACAGGACCTACGAGCAGTACTTC

V: TRBV6-7
size: NA
D: NA
J: TRBJ1-4
CDR3: CASSYKWQGAEKLFF
DNA: TGTGCCAGCAGTTACAAGTGGCAGGGCGCTGAAAAACTGTTTTTT